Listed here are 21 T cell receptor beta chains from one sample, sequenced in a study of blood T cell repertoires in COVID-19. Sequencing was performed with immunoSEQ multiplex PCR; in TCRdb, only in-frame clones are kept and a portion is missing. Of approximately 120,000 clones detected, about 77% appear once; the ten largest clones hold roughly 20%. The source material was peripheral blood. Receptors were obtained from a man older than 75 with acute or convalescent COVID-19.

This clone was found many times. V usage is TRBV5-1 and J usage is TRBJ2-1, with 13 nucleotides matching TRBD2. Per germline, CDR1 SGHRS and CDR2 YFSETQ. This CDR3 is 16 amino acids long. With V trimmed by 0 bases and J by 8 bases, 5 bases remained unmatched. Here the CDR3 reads CASSLAGTSGVHEQFF. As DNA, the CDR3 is TGCGCCAGCAGCTTGGCCGGGACTAGCGGGGTCCATGAGCAGTTCTTC. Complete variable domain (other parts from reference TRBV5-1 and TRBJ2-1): KAGVTQTPRYLIKTRGQQVTLSCSPISGHRSVSWYQQTPGQGLQFLFEYFSETQRNKGNFPGRFSGRQFSNSRSEMNVSTLELGDSALYLCASSLAGTSGVHEQFFGPGTRLTVL.

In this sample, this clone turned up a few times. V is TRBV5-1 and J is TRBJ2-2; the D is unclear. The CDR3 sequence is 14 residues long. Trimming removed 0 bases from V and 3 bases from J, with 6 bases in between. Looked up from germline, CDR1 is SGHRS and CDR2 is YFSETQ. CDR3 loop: CASSLVPDTGELFF. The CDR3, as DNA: TGCGCCAGCAGCTTGGTCCCAGACACCGGGGAGCTGTTTTTT.

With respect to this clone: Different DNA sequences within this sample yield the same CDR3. CDR3 region: CASSLGGGYEQYF. CDR3 nucleotides: TGCGCCAGCAGCTTGGGCGGGGGCTACGAGCAGTACTTC. This sequence joins TRBV5-1 and TRBJ2-7, with 7 nucleotides matching TRBD2. The CDR3 length is 13 residues. Looked up from germline, CDR1 is SGHRS and CDR2 is YFSETQ. V trimming: 0 bases; J trimming: 3 bases; junction bases outside the gene matches: 0. Combining the CDR3 with reference TRBV5-1 and TRBJ2-7 gives the whole variable domain KAGVTQTPRYLIKTRGQQVTLSCSPISGHRSVSWYQQTPGQGLQFLFEYFSETQRNKGNFPGRFSGRQFSNSRSEMNVSTLELGDSALYLCASSLGGGYEQYFGPGTRLTVT.

CDR3 region: CASIPGGRKNEQYF. CDR3 bases: TGTGCCAGCATTCCGGGAGGGCGGAAAAACGAGCAGTACTTC. This sequence joins TRBV28 and TRBJ2-7; 8 nucleotides match TRBD2. The CDR3 covers 14 residues. Germline assignment: CDR1 MDHEN and CDR2 SYDVKM. The trim removed 7 bases at V and 5 bases at J, leaving 10 bases unmatched.

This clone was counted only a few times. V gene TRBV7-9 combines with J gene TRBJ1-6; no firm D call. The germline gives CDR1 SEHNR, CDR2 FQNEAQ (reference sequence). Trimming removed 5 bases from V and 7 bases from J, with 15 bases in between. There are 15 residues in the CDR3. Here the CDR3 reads CASSPRGFANSPLHF. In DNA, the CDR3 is TGTGCCAGCAGCCCTAGAGGCTTCGCGAATTCACCCCTCCACTTT.

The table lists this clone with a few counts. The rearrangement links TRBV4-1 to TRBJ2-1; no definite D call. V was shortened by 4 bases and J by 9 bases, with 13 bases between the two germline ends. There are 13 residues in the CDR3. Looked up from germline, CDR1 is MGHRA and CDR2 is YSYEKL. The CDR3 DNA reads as TGCGCCAGCAGCCCCTCATTAGTAATTGAGCAGTTCTTC. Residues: CASSPSLVIEQFF.

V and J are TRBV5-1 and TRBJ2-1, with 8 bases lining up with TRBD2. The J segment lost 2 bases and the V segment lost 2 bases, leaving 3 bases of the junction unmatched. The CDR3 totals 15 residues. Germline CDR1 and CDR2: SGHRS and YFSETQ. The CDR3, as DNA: TGCGCCAGCAGCTTAACTAGCGGTGCCTACAATGAGCAGTTCTTC. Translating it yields CASSLTSGAYNEQFF.

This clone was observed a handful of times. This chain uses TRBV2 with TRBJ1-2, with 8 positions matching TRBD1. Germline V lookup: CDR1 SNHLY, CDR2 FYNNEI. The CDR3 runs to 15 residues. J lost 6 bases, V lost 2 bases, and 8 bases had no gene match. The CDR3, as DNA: TGTGCCAGCAGTGAATATGGACAGGGTATCGATGGCTACACCTTC. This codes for CASSEYGQGIDGYTF.

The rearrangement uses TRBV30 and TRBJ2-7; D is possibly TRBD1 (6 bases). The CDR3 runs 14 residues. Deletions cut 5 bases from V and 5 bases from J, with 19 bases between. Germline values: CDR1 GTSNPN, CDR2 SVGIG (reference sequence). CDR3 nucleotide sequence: TGTGCCTGGGGAGGTTGGGGACAACGGGACGAGCAGTACTTC. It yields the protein CAWGGWGQRDEQYF.

CDR3 in DNA: TGTGCCAGTCAGGGAAATGGTCCCGGGGAGCTGTTTTTT. Translation gives CASQGNGPGELFF. The chain joins TRBV19 to TRBJ2-2, with D possibly TRBD1 on 5 matching bases. CDR1 and CDR2 (germline): LNHDA, SQIVND (reference sequence). There are 13 residues in the CDR3. V was trimmed by 8 bases and J by 6 bases, leaving 13 bases between them. Using reference TRBV19 and TRBJ2-2 for the parts outside the CDR3, the full variable domain is DGGITQSPKYLFRKEGQNVTLSCEQNLNHDAMYWYRQDPGQGLRLIYYSQIVNDFQKGDIAEGYSVSREKKESFPLTVTSAQKNPTAFYLCASQGNGPGELFFGEGSRLTVL.

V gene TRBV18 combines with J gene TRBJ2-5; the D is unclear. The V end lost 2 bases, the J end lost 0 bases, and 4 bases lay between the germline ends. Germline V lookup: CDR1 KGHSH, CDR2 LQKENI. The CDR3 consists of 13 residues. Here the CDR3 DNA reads TGTGCCAGCTCACCAGAGAACCAAGAGACCCAGTACTTC. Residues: CASSPENQETQYF.

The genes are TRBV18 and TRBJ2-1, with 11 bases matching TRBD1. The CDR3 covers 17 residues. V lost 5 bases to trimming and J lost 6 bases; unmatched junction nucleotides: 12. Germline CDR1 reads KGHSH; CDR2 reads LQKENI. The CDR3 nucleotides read TGTGCCAGCTCAGGACAGGGGGCTAGGATCACCGGCAATGAGCAGTTCTTC. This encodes CASSGQGARITGNEQFF.

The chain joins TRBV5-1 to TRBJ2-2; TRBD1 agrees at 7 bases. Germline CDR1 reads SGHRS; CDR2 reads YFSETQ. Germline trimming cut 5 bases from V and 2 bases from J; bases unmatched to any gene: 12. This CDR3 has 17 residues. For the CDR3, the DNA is TGCGCCAGCAGACCTAGAACCGGGACAGCAAACACCGGGGAGCTGTTTTTT. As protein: CASRPRTGTANTGELFF.

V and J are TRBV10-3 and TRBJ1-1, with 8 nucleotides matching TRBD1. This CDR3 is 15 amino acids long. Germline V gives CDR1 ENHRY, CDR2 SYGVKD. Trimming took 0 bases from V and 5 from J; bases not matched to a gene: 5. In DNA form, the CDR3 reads TGTGCCATCAGTGAGTCTCTACAGGGGGAGACTGAAGCTTTCTTT. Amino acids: CAISESLQGETEAFF.

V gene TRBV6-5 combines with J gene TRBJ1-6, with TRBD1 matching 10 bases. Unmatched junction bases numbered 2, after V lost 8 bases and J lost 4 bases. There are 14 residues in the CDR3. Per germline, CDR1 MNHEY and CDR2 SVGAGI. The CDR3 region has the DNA TGTGCCAGCTCGGGACAGGGGTATAATTCACCCCTCCACTTT. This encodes CASSGQGYNSPLHF.

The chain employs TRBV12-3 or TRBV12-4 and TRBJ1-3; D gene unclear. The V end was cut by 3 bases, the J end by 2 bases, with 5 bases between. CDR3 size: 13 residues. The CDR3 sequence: CASSFSPGNTIYF. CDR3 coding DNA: TGTGCCAGCAGTTTCTCTCCTGGAAACACCATATATTTT.

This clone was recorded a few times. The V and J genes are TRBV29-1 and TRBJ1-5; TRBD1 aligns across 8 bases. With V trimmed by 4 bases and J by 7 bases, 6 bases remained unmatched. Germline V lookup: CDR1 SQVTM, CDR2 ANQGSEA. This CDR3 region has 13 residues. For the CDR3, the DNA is TGCAGCGTTGTGACAGGGGTAGGGCAGCCCCAGCATTTT. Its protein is CSVVTGVGQPQHF.

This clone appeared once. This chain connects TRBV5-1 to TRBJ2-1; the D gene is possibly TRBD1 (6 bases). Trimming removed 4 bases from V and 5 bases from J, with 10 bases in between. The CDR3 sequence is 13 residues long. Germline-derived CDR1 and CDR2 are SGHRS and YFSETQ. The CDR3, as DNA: TGCGCCAGCAGCATCGGGACACACAATGAGCAGTTCTTC. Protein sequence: CASSIGTHNEQFF.

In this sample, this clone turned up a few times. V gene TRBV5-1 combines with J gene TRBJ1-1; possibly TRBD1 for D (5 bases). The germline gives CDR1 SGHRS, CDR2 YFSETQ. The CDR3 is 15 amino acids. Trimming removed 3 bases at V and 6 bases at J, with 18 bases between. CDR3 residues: CASSSRGPSSSEAFF. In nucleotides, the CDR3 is TGCGCCAGCAGCTCTAGGGGCCCTAGTTCTTCTGAAGCTTTCTTT.

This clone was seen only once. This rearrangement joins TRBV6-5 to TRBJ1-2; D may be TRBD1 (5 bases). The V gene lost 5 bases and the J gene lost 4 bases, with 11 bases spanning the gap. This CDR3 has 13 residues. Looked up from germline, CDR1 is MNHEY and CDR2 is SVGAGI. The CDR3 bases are TGTGCCAGCAGTCCCCTCGGGGGCTATGGCTACACCTTC. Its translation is CASSPLGGYGYTF.

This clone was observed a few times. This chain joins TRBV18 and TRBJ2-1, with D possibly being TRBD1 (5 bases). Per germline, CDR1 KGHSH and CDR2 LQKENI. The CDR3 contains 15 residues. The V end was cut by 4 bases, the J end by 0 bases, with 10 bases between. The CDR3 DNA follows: TGTGCCAGCTCACAGGACATGAGCTCCTACAATGAGCAGTTCTTC. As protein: CASSQDMSSYNEQFF.